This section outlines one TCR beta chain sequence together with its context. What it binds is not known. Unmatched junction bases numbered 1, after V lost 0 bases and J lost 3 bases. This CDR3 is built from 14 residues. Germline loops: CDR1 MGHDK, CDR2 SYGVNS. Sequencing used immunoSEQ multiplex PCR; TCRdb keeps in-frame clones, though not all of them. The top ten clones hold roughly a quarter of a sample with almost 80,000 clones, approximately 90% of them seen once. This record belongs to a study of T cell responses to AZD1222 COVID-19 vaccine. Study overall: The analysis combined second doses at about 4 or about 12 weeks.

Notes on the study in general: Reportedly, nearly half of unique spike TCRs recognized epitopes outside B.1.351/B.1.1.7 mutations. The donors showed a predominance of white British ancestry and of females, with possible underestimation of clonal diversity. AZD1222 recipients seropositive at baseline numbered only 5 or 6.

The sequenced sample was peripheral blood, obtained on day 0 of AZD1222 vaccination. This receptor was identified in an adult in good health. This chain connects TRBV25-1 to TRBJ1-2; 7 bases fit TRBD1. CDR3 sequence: CASSEYTGDYGYTF. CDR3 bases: TGTGCCAGCAGTGAATATACAGGGGACTATGGCTACACCTTC.